These 11 T cell receptor beta chains share one sample of origin, sequenced in a study of cytomegalovirus exposure and HLA in healthy donors. Assay: immunoSEQ multiplex PCR; the TCRdb copy retains only in-frame clones and omits some. The table shows about 160,000 clones, with about 89% occurring only once. The specimen was PBMCs. These receptors all come from a woman aged 18-29 years in good health and CMV-seropositive.

The CDR3 loop is CASSPGARYQQYF. The CDR3 DNA sequence: TGTGCCAGCAGTCCGGGAGCCCGTTACCAGCAGTACTTC. The chain is built from TRBV2 and TRBJ2-7; a possible D gene is TRBD2 (6 bases). Looked up from germline, CDR1 is SNHLY and CDR2 is FYNNEI. V was cut by 5 bases and J by 8 bases, with 16 bases left in between. CDR3 length equals 13 residues.

The chain employs TRBV27 and TRBJ1-2, with D tentatively TRBD1 (6 bases). CDR1 MNHEY and CDR2 SMNVEV come from the germline V gene (reference sequence). The CDR3 covers 13 residues. Trimming took 4 bases from V and 3 from J, leaving 9 bases between them. CDR3 sequence: CASSSQGYYGYTF. The CDR3 nucleotides are TGTGCCAGCAGTTCCCAGGGGTACTATGGCTACACCTTC.

This sequence joins TRBV5-1 and TRBJ2-5; 10 bases are a match to TRBD1. This CDR3 has 15 residues. V trimming: 2 bases; J trimming: 5 bases; junction bases outside the gene matches: 6. CDR1 SGHRS and CDR2 YFSETQ come from the germline V gene. CDR3 in DNA: TGCGCCAGCAGCTTTGCGACAGGGGGCGTGGAGACCCAGTACTTC. This encodes CASSFATGGVETQYF. Drawing the rest from reference TRBV5-1 and TRBJ2-5, the complete variable domain is KAGVTQTPRYLIKTRGQQVTLSCSPISGHRSVSWYQQTPGQGLQFLFEYFSETQRNKGNFPGRFSGRQFSNSRSEMNVSTLELGDSALYLCASSFATGGVETQYFGPGTRLLVL.

V is TRBV2 and J is TRBJ2-7, with D tentatively TRBD2 (6 bases). CDR1 and CDR2 from the germline V gene are SNHLY and FYNNEI. Between the trimmed V and J ends, which lost 7 bases and 4 bases, there was a span of 20 bases. The CDR3 loop spans 15 amino acids. The DNA for the CDR3 is TGTGCCAGCACCGAACGTTCTGCGGGGCGATACGAGCAGTACTTC. Translated: CASTERSAGRYEQYF.

As DNA, the CDR3 is TGTGCCAGCAGTTCCACACGGCAGCGGGTGGATAATTCACCCCTCCACTTT. Amino acid sequence: CASSSTRQRVDNSPLHF. V and J are TRBV7-9 and TRBJ1-6, with D uncertain. Trimming stripped 6 bases from V and 5 bases from J, with 20 bases between. CDR3 length equals 17 residues. The germline CDR1 and CDR2 sequences are SEHNR and FQNEAQ (reference sequence).

In nucleotides, the CDR3 is TGTGCCAGTAGTGGGGCCTTTAATCAGCCCCAGCATTTT. This codes for CASSGAFNQPQHF. J is TRBJ1-5 and V is TRBV19; D perhaps matches TRBD1 (5 bases). The CDR3 extends over 13 amino acids. V was shortened by 5 bases and J by 4 bases, with 9 bases between the two germline ends. Germline V gives CDR1 LNHDA, CDR2 SQIVND (reference sequence). The complete variable domain, with remaining parts taken from reference TRBV19 and TRBJ1-5, reads DGGITQSPKYLFRKEGQNVTLSCEQNLNHDAMYWYRQDPGQGLRLIYYSQIVNDFQKGDIAEGYSVSREKKESFPLTVTSAQKNPTAFYLCASSGAFNQPQHFGDGTRLSIL.

This sequence joins TRBV15 and TRBJ2-1; 10 bases are a match to TRBD1. V shed 5 bases, J shed 8 bases, and the junction held 6 bases outside the gene matches. The V gene's germline CDR1 is LNHNV and CDR2 YYDKDF (reference sequence). The CDR3 sequence is 14 residues long. CDR3 residues: CATSPGQGFYEQFF. The CDR3 DNA reads TGTGCCACCAGCCCGGGACAGGGGTTCTATGAGCAGTTCTTC.

The rearrangement links TRBV7-2 to TRBJ1-1; maybe TRBD1 (6 bases). The V gene's germline CDR1 is SGHTA and CDR2 FQGNSA. The CDR3 totals 13 residues. Trimming removed 4 bases at V and 5 bases at J, with 11 bases between. DNA for the CDR3: TGTGCCAGCAGCTCCCGCAGGGGAACTGAAGCTTTCTTT. It specifies CASSSRRGTEAFF.

This clone was detected once. CDR3 DNA sequence: TGTGCCAGCACCCGACAGGGGGCTGCCTACGAGCAGTACTTC. This encodes CASTRQGAAYEQYF. This chain links TRBV5-6 with TRBJ2-7, with TRBD1 matching 10 bases. Germline CDR1 and CDR2: SGHDT and YYEEEE. V was clipped by 6 bases and J by 2 bases; unmatched bases: 5. The CDR3 covers 14 residues.

The chain has TRBV13 and TRBJ2-1, with TRBD2 matching 11 bases. V shed 5 bases and J 8 bases; nucleotides not matched to a gene: 14. The CDR3 consists of 17 residues. Germline V gene sequence: CDR1 PRHDT, CDR2 FYEKMQ (reference sequence). The CDR3 loop reads CASSPRGLAGLIYEQFF. The CDR3 nucleotides are TGTGCCAGCAGCCCTAGAGGACTAGCGGGCCTAATATATGAGCAGTTCTTC.

Only one count was recorded for this clone. This chain connects TRBV18 to TRBJ1-1; TRBD1 might be the D (5 bases). Germline V CDR1 and CDR2: KGHSH, LQKENI. This CDR3 has 14 amino acids. V dropped 5 bases and J dropped 5 bases, with 15 bases sitting between them. The CDR3 loop reads CASSAQGLSTEAFF. The DNA for the CDR3 is TGTGCCAGCTCAGCCCAGGGACTAAGTACTGAAGCTTTCTTT.